These T cell receptor beta chains were read from a single sample in a study of T cells in Graves' hyperthyroidism and ophthalmopathy. Via MiXCR, TCRdb re-called the multiplex PCR reads, giving one row per CDR3 protein. The sample lists a few hundred thousand distinct CDR3 sequences, 15% to 20% occurring once. The sequenced sample was blood. The receptor source for this set is a woman aged 40 to 49 with Graves' ophthalmopathy. The CDR3 runs from the conserved cysteine through the conserved F or W. A D gene is named only where the DNA matches it firmly. Size is stated for part of the rows, as once, few or many counts, or as a class when the clone is expanded.

j_gene | abundance | v_gene | d_gene | CDR3nt | CDR3aa
TRBJ2-5 | many | TRBV7-9 | - | TGTGCCAGCAGCTTGGTTCCAGACCAAGAGACCCAGTACTTC | CASSLVPDQETQYF
TRBJ2-7 | - | TRBV19 | - | TGTGCCAGTTCGGTCAGGGCGGGCGAGCAGTACTTC | CASSVRAGEQYF
TRBJ1-5 | many | TRBV11-2 | - | TGTGCCAGCAGCTTAGTTCTCGGTCAGCCCCAGCATTTT | CASSLVLGQPQHF
TRBJ2-5 | many | TRBV19 | TRBD1 | TGTGCCAGTAGTGCTGGGACAGGGGATACGGAGACCCAGTACTTC | CASSAGTGDTETQYF
TRBJ1-2 | - | TRBV6-1 | - | TGTGCCAGCAGAGGACCGACACTTTATGGCTACACCTTC | CASRGPTLYGYTF
TRBJ1-2 | - | TRBV19 | - | TGTGCCAGTAGTATAGCCCGGAGGAGCGGCTACACCTTC | CASSIARRSGYTF
TRBJ2-5 | many | TRBV6-1 | TRBD2 | TGTGCCAGCAGAGCGTGGACTAGCTCGGGACAAGAGACCCAGTACTTC | CASRAWTSSGQETQYF
TRBJ2-5 | - | TRBV29-1 | TRBD1 | TGCAGCGTTGGACAGGGGAAAGAGACCCAGTACTTC | CSVGQGKETQYF
TRBJ2-7 | - | TRBV5-1 | TRBD2 | TGCGCCAGCAGCTTAGGGGACTACTCCTACGAGCAGTACTTC | CASSLGDYSYEQYF
TRBJ1-5 | many | TRBV12-3/TRBV12-4 | TRBD1 | TGTGCCAGCAGTTTAGGGACAGGGATTCGCAATCAGCCCCAGCATTTT | CASSLGTGIRNQPQHF
TRBJ1-1 | many | TRBV30 | - | TGTGCCTGGACCTCCGGGACCAACACTGAAGCTTTCTTT | CAWTSGTNTEAFF
TRBJ1-5 | - | TRBV28 | TRBD1 | TGTGCCAGCAGTGGATCAGGGGGGGGGGGCAATCAGCCCCAGCATTTT | CASSGSGGGGNQPQHF
TRBJ2-2 | many | TRBV6-1 | TRBD2 | TGTGCCAGCAGTCCCCGGGGAGGGTTCCTTAACACCGGGGAGCTGTTTTTT | CASSPRGGFLNTGELFF
TRBJ1-5 | - | TRBV6-5 | - | TGTGCCAGCAGTAACGACAGAATCAATCAGCCCCAGCATTTT | CASSNDRINQPQHF
TRBJ2-4 | once | TRBV30 | - | TGTGCCTGGAGTGAAAACAGGATAGCCAAAAACATTCAGTACTTC | CAWSENRIAKNIQYF
TRBJ2-7 | many | TRBV7-8 | TRBD2 | TGTGCCAGCAGCTTAGCCACTAGCGGGAGGGGGGAGCAGTACTTC | CASSLATSGRGEQYF
TRBJ1-5 | many | TRBV6-5 | TRBD1 | TGTGCCAGCAGAGTATCCGGTGTGGGACAGGGGGCCAGCCAGCCCCAGCATTTT | CASRVSGVGQGASQPQHF
TRBJ1-5 | many | TRBV15 | - | TGTGCCACCAGCGGGGGAAACGGGGGACATCAGCCCCAGCATTTT | CATSGGNGGHQPQHF
TRBJ2-5 | many | TRBV6-1 | - | TGTGCCAGCAGTCTTCTAGGTCGCCAAGAGACCCAGTACTTC | CASSLLGRQETQYF
TRBJ2-7 | - | TRBV20-1 | - | TGCAGTGCTAGAGATACCCAATTCTACGAGCAGTACTTC | CSARDTQFYEQYF
TRBJ1-1 | many | TRBV10-3 | - | TGTGCCATCAGTCTAGATACAGTGGGTCTAACTGAAGCTTTCTTT | CAISLDTVGLTEAFF
TRBJ2-7 | many | TRBV28 | - | TGTGCCAGTTCGGACAGCACCTACGAGCAGTACTTC | CASSDSTYEQYF
TRBJ2-2 | many | TRBV28 | TRBD2 | TGTGCCAGCAACAGCGGGAGAGCGAACACCGGGGAGCTGTTTTTT | CASNSGRANTGELFF
TRBJ2-7 | many | TRBV6-5 | TRBD2 | TGTGCCAGCAGACAGGGACTAGCGACCTACGAGCAGTACTTC | CASRQGLATYEQYF
TRBJ1-5 | many | TRBV28 | TRBD1 | TGTGCCAGCAGAGGCCAGGGGGTCAGGGCCCAGCATTTT | CASRGQGVRAQHF
TRBJ2-7 | many | TRBV27 | - | TGTGCCAGCAGTTTATCGGGAGCCGCCCTTCAGAGGGAGCAGTACTTC | CASSLSGAALQREQYF
TRBJ2-5 | many | TRBV6-1 | - | TGTGCCAGCAGTGAAGGACGGGGAGAGACCCAGTACTTC | CASSEGRGETQYF
TRBJ1-5 | many | TRBV6-5 | - | TGTGCCAGCAGTTCTGGAGGCCCGTCTGGCAATCAGCCCCAGCATTTT | CASSSGGPSGNQPQHF
TRBJ1-5 | many | TRBV28 | - | TGTGCCAGCAGACCTAGGGGGGGTGTTGCCCGCAATCAGCCCCAGCATTTT | CASRPRGGVARNQPQHF
TRBJ2-4 | many | TRBV6-1 | TRBD1 | TGTGCCAGCAGTGAAGATGGACAGGGGGCGGCTATAGCCAAAAACATTCAGTACTTC | CASSEDGQGAAIAKNIQYF
TRBJ1-5 | many | TRBV20-1 | - | TGCAGTGCTAGAGTCAGGGACGGTCAGCCCCAGCATTTT | CSARVRDGQPQHF
TRBJ1-2 | - | TRBV12-3/TRBV12-4 | TRBD1 | TGTGCCAGCAGTTACGGACAGGAGGGTGGCTACACCTTC | CASSYGQEGGYTF
TRBJ2-7 | few | TRBV28 | - | TGTGCCAGCAGTAAGGGGGGGGCGGAGTCCTACGAGCAGTACTTC | CASSKGGAESYEQYF
TRBJ2-7 | many | TRBV28 | TRBD2 | TGTGCCAGCAGTTTCCCCGGGACTAGCGGGAAAATTTCGGACGAGCAGTACTTC | CASSFPGTSGKISDEQYF
TRBJ2-2 | many | TRBV6-5 | - | TGTGCCAGCAGTAACGACGGGGAGCTGTTTTTT | CASSNDGELFF
TRBJ1-2 | few | TRBV6-1 | TRBD1 | TGTGCCAACAAAGGGACAGGGGTAACTATGGGCTACACCTTC | CANKGTGVTMGYTF
TRBJ1-1 | many | TRBV11-2 | TRBD1 | TGTGCCAGCAGCTTTTACGGGACAGGGTTTTGGGACACTGAAGCTTTCTTT | CASSFYGTGFWDTEAFF
TRBJ2-7 | many | TRBV30 | - | TGTGCCTGGAGTCCATCCAGGTTTAGGCTACCCAGCTCCTACGAGCAGTACTTC | CAWSPSRFRLPSSYEQYF
TRBJ1-5 | - | TRBV6-1 | - | TGTGCCAGCAGAGACGGAGGATGGGATCAGCCCCAGCATTTT | CASRDGGWDQPQHF
TRBJ2-7 | many | TRBV6-1 | - | TGTGCCAGCAGAACCGGGACTTTTACGCACGAGCAGTACTTC | CASRTGTFTHEQYF
TRBJ1-2 | - | TRBV30 | - | TGTGCCTGGGTACAGATAAACTATGGCTACATCTTC | CAWVQINYGYIF